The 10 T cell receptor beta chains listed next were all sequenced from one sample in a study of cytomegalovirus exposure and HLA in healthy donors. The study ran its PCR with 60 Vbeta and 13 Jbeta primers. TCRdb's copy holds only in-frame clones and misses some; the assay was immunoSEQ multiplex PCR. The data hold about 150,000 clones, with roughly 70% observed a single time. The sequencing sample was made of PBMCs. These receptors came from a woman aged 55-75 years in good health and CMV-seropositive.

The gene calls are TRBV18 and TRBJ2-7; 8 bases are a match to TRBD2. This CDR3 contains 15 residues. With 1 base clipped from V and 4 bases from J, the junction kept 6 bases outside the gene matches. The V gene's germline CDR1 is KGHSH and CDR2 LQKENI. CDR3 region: CASSPQSSGLYEQYF. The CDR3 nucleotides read TGTGCCAGCTCACCACAGTCTAGCGGGCTATACGAGCAGTACTTC.

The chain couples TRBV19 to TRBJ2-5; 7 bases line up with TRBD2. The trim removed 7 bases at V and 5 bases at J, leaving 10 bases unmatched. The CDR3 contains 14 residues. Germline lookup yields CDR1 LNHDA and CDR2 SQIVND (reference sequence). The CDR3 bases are TGTGCCAGTAAGGGTCGAGAGGGAGGGGAGACCCAGTACTTC. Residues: CASKGREGGETQYF. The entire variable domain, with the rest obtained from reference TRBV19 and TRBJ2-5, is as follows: DGGITQSPKYLFRKEGQNVTLSCEQNLNHDAMYWYRQDPGQGLRLIYYSQIVNDFQKGDIAEGYSVSREKKESFPLTVTSAQKNPTAFYLCASKGREGGETQYFGPGTRLLVL.

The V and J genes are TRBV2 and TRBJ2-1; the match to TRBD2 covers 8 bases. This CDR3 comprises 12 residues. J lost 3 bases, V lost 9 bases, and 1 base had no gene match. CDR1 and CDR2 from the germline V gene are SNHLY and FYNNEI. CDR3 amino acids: CARTSDYNEQFF. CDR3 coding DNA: TGTGCCAGGACTAGCGACTACAATGAGCAGTTCTTC.

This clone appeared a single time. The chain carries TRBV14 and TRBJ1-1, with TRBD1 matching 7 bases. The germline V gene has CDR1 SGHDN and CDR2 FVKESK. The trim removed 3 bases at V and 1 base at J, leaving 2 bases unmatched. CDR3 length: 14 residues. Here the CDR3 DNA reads TGTGCCAGCAGCCAGAGGACAGGGAACACTGAAGCTTTCTTT. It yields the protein CASSQRTGNTEAFF.

As DNA, the CDR3 is TGTGCCACCGCGGGTGGACTAGACAATGAGCAGTTCTTC. This encodes CATAGGLDNEQFF. V usage is TRBV15 and J usage is TRBJ2-1; 7 bases line up with TRBD2. This CDR3 comprises 13 residues. Germline CDR1 LNHNV, CDR2 YYDKDF (reference sequence). Losses at the gene ends were 8 bases for V and 5 bases for J; bases not matched to a gene: 6.

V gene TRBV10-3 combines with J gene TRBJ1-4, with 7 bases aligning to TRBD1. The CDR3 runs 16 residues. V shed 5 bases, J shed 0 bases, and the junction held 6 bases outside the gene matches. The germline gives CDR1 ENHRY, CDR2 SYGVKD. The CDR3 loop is CAISPGTAATNEKLFF. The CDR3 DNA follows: TGTGCCATCAGTCCCGGGACAGCCGCAACTAATGAAAAACTGTTTTTT.

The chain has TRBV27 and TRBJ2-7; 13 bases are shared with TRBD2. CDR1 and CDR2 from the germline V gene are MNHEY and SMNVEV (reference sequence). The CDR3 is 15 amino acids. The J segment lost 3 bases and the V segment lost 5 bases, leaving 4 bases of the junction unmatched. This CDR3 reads CASSVGLAGDYEQYF. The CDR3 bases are TGTGCCAGCAGTGTAGGACTAGCGGGAGACTACGAGCAGTACTTC.

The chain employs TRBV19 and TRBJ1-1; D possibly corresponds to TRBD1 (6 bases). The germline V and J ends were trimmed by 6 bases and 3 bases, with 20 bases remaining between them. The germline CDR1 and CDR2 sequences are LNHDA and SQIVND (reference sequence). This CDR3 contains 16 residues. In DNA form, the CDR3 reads TGTGCCAGTAGCAGCGTCTCAGGGGCCTCGGACACTGAAGCTTTCTTT. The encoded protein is CASSSVSGASDTEAFF.

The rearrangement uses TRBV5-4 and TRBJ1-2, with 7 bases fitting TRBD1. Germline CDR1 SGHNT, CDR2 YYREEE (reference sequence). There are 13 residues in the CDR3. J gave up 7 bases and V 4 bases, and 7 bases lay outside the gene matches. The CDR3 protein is CASSAGTVGGYTF. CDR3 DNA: TGTGCCAGCAGCGCCGGGACAGTAGGTGGCTACACCTTC.

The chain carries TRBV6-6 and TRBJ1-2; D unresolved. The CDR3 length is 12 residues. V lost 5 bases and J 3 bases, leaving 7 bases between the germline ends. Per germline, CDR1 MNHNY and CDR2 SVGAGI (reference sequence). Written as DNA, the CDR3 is TGTGCCAGCAGTGGTACAGACTATGGCTACACCTTC. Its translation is CASSGTDYGYTF.